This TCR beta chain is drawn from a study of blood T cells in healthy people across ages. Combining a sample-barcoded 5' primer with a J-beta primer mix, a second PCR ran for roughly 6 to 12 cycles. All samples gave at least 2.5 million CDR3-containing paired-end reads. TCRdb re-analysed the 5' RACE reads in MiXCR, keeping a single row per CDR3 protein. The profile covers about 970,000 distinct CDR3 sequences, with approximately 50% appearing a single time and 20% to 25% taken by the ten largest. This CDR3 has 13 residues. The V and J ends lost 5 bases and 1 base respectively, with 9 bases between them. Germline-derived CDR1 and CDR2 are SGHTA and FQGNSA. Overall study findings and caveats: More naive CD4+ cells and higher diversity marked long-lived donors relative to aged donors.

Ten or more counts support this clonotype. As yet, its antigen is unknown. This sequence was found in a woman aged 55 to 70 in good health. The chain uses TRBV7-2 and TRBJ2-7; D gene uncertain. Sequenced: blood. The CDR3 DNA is TGTGCCAGCAGCAACGGCTTTTCCTACGAGCAGTACTTC. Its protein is CASSNGFSYEQYF.